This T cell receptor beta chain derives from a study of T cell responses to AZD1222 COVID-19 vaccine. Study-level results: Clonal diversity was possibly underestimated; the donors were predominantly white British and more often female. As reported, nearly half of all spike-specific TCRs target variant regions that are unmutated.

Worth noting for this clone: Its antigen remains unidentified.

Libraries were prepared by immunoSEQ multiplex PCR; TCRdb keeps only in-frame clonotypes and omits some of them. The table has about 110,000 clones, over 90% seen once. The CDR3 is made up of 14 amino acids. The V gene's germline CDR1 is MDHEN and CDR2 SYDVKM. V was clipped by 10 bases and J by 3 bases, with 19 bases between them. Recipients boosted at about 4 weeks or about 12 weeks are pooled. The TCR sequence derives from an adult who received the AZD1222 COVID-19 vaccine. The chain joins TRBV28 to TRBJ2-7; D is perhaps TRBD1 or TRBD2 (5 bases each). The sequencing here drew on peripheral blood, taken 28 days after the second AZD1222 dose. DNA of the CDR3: TGTGCCACCCGAACCCGGGGACGAAACTACGAGCAGTACTTC. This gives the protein CATRTRGRNYEQYF.